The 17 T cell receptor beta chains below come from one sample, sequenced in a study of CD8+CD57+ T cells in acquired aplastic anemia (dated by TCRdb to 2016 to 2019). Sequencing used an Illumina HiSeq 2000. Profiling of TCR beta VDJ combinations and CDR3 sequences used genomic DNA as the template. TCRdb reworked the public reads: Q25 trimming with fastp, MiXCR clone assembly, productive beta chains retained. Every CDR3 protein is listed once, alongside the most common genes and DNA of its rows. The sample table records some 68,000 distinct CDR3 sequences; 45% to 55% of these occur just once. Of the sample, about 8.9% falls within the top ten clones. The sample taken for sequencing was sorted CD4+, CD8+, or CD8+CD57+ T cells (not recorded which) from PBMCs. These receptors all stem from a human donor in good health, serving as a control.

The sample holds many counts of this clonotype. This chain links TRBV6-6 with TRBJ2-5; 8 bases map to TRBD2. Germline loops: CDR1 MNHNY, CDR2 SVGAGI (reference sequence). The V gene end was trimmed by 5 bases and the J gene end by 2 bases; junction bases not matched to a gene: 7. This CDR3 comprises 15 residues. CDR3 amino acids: CASSHPPGGQETQYF. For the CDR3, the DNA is TGTGCCAGCAGTCACCCCCCGGGAGGGCAAGAGACCCAGTACTTC.

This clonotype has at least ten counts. The CDR3 here is CASSRDRGPTYEQYF. DNA of the CDR3: TGTGCCAGCAGCCGGGACAGGGGGCCAACCTACGAGCAGTACTTC. The chain is built from TRBV7-9 and TRBJ2-7; 12 positions agree with TRBD1. V lost 5 bases and J lost 2; bases outside the gene matches: 4. The CDR3 consists of 15 residues. Germline values: CDR1 SEHNR, CDR2 FQNEAQ (reference sequence).

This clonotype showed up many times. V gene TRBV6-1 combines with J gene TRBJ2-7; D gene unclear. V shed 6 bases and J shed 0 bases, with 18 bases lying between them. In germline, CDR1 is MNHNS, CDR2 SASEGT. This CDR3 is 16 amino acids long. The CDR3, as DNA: TGTGCCAGCAGCGAACTGTGGACGGAGAGCTCCTACGAGCAGTACTTC. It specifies CASSELWTESSYEQYF.

CDR3 sequence (DNA): TGTGCCAGTAGTATCTCTGGTCAGCCCCAGCATTTT. Translating gives CASSISGQPQHF. The V gene is TRBV19, the J gene TRBJ1-5; D is unclear. The germline V gene encodes CDR1 LNHDA and CDR2 SQIVND (reference sequence). V was shortened by 3 bases and J by 6 bases, with 6 bases between the two germline ends. The CDR3 is made up of 12 amino acids.

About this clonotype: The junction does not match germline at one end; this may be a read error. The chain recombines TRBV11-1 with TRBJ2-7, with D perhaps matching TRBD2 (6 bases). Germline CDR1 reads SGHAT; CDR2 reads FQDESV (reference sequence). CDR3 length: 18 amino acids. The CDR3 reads CASSLVGGGEGYSYEQYF. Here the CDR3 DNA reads TGTGCCAGCAGTTTAGTCGGGGGAGGAGAGGGGTACTCCTACGAGCAGTACTTC.

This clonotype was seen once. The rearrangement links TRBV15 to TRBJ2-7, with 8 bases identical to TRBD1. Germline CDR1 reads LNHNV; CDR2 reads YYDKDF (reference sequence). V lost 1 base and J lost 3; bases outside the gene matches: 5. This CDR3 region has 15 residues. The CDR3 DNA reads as TGTGCCACCAGCAGAGGGACAGGGCAGAACTACGAGCAGTACTTC. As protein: CATSRGTGQNYEQYF.

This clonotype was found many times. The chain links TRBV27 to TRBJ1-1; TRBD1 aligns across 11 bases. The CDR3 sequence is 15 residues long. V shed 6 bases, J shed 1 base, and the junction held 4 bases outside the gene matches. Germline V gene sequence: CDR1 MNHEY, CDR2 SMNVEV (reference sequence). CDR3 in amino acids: CASSGTGGANTEAFF. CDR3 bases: TGTGCCAGCAGCGGGACAGGGGGTGCGAACACTGAAGCTTTCTTT.

DNA for the CDR3: TGTGCCAGCAGCATCGACAGGGACACTGAAGCTTTCTTT. Protein: CASSIDRDTEAFF. The rearrangement links TRBV7-2 to TRBJ1-1, with TRBD1 matching over 7 bases. Germline lookup yields CDR1 SGHTA and CDR2 FQGNSA. V trimming: 5 bases; J trimming: 3 bases; junction bases outside the gene matches: 3. CDR3 length: 13 residues.

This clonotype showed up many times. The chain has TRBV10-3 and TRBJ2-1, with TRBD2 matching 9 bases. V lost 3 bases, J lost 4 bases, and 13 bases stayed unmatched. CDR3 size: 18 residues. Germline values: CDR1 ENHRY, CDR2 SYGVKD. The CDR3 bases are TGTGCCATCAGTGATTATCCTACGGAGCGGGAGGTATACAATGAGCAGTTCTTC. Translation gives CAISDYPTEREVYNEQFF.

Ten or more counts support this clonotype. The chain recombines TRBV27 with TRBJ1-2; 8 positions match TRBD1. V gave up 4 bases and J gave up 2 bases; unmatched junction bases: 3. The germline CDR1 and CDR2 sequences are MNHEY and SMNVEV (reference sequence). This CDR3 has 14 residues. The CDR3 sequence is CASSYRGGNYGYTF. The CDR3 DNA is TGTGCCAGCAGTTACAGGGGGGGAAACTATGGCTACACCTTC.

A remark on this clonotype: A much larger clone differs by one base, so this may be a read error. The CDR3, as DNA: TGTGCCAGCAGCCAAGGCGCATTCGGGGCTGGAAACGCCATATATTTT. It translates to CASSQGAFGAGNAIYF. The rearrangement links TRBV3-1 to TRBJ1-3; perhaps TRBD1 as D (5 bases). The CDR3 covers 16 residues. The V gene's germline CDR1 is LGHDT and CDR2 YNNKEL (reference sequence).

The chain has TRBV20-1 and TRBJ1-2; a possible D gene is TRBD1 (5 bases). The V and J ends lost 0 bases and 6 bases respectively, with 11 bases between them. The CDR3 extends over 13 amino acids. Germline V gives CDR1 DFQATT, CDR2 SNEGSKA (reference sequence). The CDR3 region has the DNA TGCAGTGCTAGAGAGCGATTGGGGGATGGCTACACCTTC. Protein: CSARERLGDGYTF.

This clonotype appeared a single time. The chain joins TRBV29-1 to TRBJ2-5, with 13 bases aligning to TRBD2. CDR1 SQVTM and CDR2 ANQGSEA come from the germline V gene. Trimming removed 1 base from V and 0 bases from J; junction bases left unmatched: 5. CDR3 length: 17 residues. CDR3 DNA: TGCAGCGTTGAAGCCCCGACTAGCGGGGGGAACCAAGAGACCCAGTACTTC. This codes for CSVEAPTSGGNQETQYF.

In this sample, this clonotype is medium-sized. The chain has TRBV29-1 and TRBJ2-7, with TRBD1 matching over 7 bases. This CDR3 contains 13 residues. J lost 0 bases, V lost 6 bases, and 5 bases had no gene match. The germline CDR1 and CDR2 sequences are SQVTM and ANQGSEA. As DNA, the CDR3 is TGCAGCGTGACAGGGCGGAACTCCTACGAGCAGTACTTC. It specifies CSVTGRNSYEQYF.

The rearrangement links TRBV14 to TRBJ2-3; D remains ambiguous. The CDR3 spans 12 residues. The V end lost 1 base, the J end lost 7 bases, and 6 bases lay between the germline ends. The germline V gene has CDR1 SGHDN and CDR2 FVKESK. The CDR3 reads CASSQVAHTQYF. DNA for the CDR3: TGTGCCAGCAGCCAAGTAGCACATACGCAGTATTTT. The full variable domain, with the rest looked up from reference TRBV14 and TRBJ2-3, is EAGVTQFPSHSVIEKGQTVTLRCDPISGHDNLYWYRRVMGKEIKFLLHFVKESKQDESGMPNNRFLAERTGGTYSTLKVQPAELEDSGVYFCASSQVAHTQYFGPGTRLTVL.

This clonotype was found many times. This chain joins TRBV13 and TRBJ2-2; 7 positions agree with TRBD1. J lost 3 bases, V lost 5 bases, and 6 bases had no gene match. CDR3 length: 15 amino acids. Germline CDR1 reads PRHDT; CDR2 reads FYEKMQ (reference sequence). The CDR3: CASSPGQSYTGELFF. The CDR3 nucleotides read TGTGCCAGCAGCCCGGGACAGTCTTACACCGGGGAGCTGTTTTTT. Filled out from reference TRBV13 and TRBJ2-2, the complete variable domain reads AAGVIQSPRHLIKEKRETATLKCYPIPRHDTVYWYQQGPGQDPQFLISFYEKMQSDKGSIPDRFSAQQFSDYHSELNMSSLELGDSALYFCASSPGQSYTGELFFGEGSRLTVL.

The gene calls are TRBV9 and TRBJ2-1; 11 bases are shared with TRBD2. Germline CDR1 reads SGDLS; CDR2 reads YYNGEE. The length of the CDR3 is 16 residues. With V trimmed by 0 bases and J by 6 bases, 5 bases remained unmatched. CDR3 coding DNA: TGTGCCAGCAGCGTAGGGACTAGCGGGTGCGGCAATGAGCAGTTCTTC. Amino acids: CASSVGTSGCGNEQFF.